Below, 23 T cell receptor beta chains from the same sample are listed, as sequenced in a study of blood T cells in healthy people across ages. Next came a second PCR, run for about 6 to 11 cycles, which used a sample-barcoded 5' primer along with a J-beta primer mix. TCRdb re-called the 5' RACE reads through MiXCR, storing one row per CDR3 protein. This table has around 800,000 distinct CDR3 sequences, about 55% appearing once. The sample was blood. The source is a man of 80 years or more in good health.

This clonotype occurred a few times. The CDR3 reads CASSKGQGGINEQFF. The CDR3 DNA sequence: TGCGCCAGCAGCAAAGGACAGGGGGGAATCAATGAGCAGTTCTTC. J is TRBJ2-1 and V is TRBV5-1; 10 nucleotides align to TRBD1. The CDR3 is 15 residues long. Unmatched junction bases numbered 7, after V lost 4 bases and J lost 6 bases. Germline CDR1 reads SGHRS; CDR2 reads YFSETQ.

This sequence joins TRBV6-5 and TRBJ2-1; TRBD2 matches at 8 bases. J gave up 11 bases and V 7 bases, and 13 bases lay outside the gene matches. The germline V gene encodes CDR1 MNHEY and CDR2 SVGAGI. The CDR3 runs to 14 residues. The DNA of the CDR3 is TGTGCCAGCACTCGAACTAGCGGAGGGGAGAAGCAGTTCTTC. Its translation is CASTRTSGGEKQFF.

The rearrangement joins TRBV27 to TRBJ1-1; D gene ambiguous. The length of the CDR3 is 16 residues. Germline assignment: CDR1 MNHEY and CDR2 SMNVEV (reference sequence). Trimming removed 5 bases from V and 0 bases from J, with 16 bases in between. Here the CDR3 reads CASSTDWVGMNTEAFF. Here the CDR3 DNA reads TGTGCCAGCAGTACCGACTGGGTGGGGATGAACACTGAAGCTTTCTTT.

This clonotype has only a few counts. Here the CDR3 DNA reads TGTGCCAGCAGGTCCGGGACGCCAGGCGAGCAGTACTTC. Translating gives CASRSGTPGEQYF. The rearrangement links TRBV27 to TRBJ2-7; D is tentatively TRBD1 or TRBD2 (5 bases each). Germline-derived CDR1 and CDR2 are MNHEY and SMNVEV (reference sequence). The CDR3 consists of 13 residues. V dropped 6 bases and J dropped 6 bases, with 15 bases sitting between them.

The J gene is TRBJ2-5, the V gene TRBV5-1; 9 bases map to TRBD2. Germline-derived CDR1 and CDR2 are SGHRS and YFSETQ. The CDR3 totals 16 residues. The junction had 5 bases not matched to a gene; V was cut back by 0 bases and J by 2 bases. CDR3 sequence: CASSLDWTSAQETQYF. As DNA, the CDR3 is TGCGCCAGCAGCTTGGATTGGACTAGCGCACAAGAGACCCAGTACTTC.

The genes are TRBV4-1 and TRBJ1-2; a possible D gene is TRBD1 (5 bases). V was cut by 4 bases and J by 8 bases, with 11 bases left in between. The CDR3 has 12 amino acids. From germline, CDR1 is MGHRA and CDR2 YSYEKL. The CDR3 DNA follows: TGCGCCAGCAGCCTTGGGACGCGGGGCTACACCTTC. It translates to CASSLGTRGYTF.

This clonotype was seen a handful of times. V and J are TRBV20-1 and TRBJ2-7, with 13 bases lining up with TRBD2. Germline V gene data show CDR1 as DFQATT and CDR2 as SNEGSKA (reference sequence). The CDR3 runs 16 residues. After removal of 6 bases from V and 0 bases from J, the junction contained 8 bases not matched to a gene. CDR3 sequence reads: CSAGGTSGISSYEQYF. The CDR3 bases are TGCAGTGCCGGGGGGACTAGCGGGATTTCCTCCTACGAGCAGTACTTC.

Only a few counts were recorded for this clonotype. The V and J genes are TRBV20-1 and TRBJ1-1; no clear D gene. The CDR3 loop spans 14 amino acids. Trimming cost V 3 bases and J 7 bases, with 18 bases left between them. Germline lookup yields CDR1 DFQATT and CDR2 SNEGSKA (reference sequence). The CDR3 bases are TGCAGTGCTAGCCTTGTAATTGGACGAATTGAAGCTTTCTTT. It is translated as CSASLVIGRIEAFF.

The rearrangement links TRBV27 to TRBJ2-7; either TRBD1 or TRBD2 may supply D (5 bases each). This CDR3 spans 15 amino acids. The V and J ends lost 1 base and 0 bases respectively, with 10 bases between them. Germline V gene sequence: CDR1 MNHEY, CDR2 SMNVEV (reference sequence). The CDR3 coding sequence is TGTGCCAGCAGTTTATTGGGGGACCTCTCCTACGAGCAGTACTTC. As protein: CASSLLGDLSYEQYF.

This sequence joins TRBV4-2 and TRBJ2-1, with 9 bases fitting TRBD2. The CDR3 runs 18 residues. The V segment lost 3 bases and the J segment 4 bases; nucleotides outside the gene matches: 13. CDR1 and CDR2 (germline): LGHNA, YNFKEQ. CDR3 in DNA: TGTGCCAGCAGCCAGTCTACTAGCGGGCCAAGGTTATACAATGAGCAGTTCTTC. Its translation is CASSQSTSGPRLYNEQFF.

The chain links TRBV29-1 to TRBJ2-1; a possible D gene is TRBD2 (7 bases). The J call is doubtful: the DNA matches TRBJ2-7 better. Germline-derived CDR1 and CDR2 are SQVTM and ANQGSEA. The CDR3 has 14 residues. CDR3 region: CSVQGGGLTYEQYF. For the CDR3, the DNA is TGCAGCGTGCAAGGGGGGGGGCTCACCTACGAGCAGTACTTC.

V is TRBV7-9 and J is TRBJ2-1, with D possibly matching TRBD2 (6 bases). V lost 5 bases to trimming and J lost 3 bases, with 11 bases between them. Per germline, CDR1 SEHNR and CDR2 FQNEAQ (reference sequence). This CDR3 comprises 14 residues. Here the CDR3 reads CASSPSGVYNEQFF. CDR3 nucleotide sequence: TGTGCCAGCAGCCCGTCGGGGGTCTACAATGAGCAGTTCTTC.

The rearrangement links TRBV9 to TRBJ1-1; D call uncertain. This CDR3 is 13 amino acids long. Trimming cost V 0 bases and J 8 bases, with 11 bases left between them. CDR1 SGDLS and CDR2 YYNGEE come from the germline V gene. The CDR3 sequence: CASSVVAAGEAFF. CDR3 coding DNA: TGTGCCAGCAGCGTAGTGGCAGCCGGAGAAGCTTTCTTT.

This clonotype turned up a few times. The chain joins TRBV11-2 to TRBJ2-5; 10 nucleotides match TRBD2. Looked up from germline, CDR1 is SGHAT and CDR2 is FQNNGV. J gave up 3 bases and V 3 bases, and 7 bases lay outside the gene matches. The CDR3 extends over 16 amino acids. CDR3 bases: TGTGCCAGCAGCTTTTTCTCCGGACTAGCGGAAGAGACCCAGTACTTC. This encodes CASSFFSGLAEETQYF.

The chain is built from TRBV20-1 and TRBJ2-5; 8 bases are shared with TRBD2. The J segment lost 11 bases and the V segment lost 0 bases, leaving 23 bases of the junction unmatched. The CDR3 has 18 residues. CDR1 DFQATT and CDR2 SNEGSKA come from the germline V gene (reference sequence). The CDR3 DNA is TGCAGTGCTAGAGATTTGAGAGTGGCCGGGAGGGCGTCTAATGAGCAGTACTTC. It codes for CSARDLRVAGRASNEQYF.

At least ten counts were recorded for this clonotype. The chain uses TRBV5-1 and TRBJ2-7; 9 positions match TRBD2. The CDR3 consists of 12 residues. Per the germline V gene, CDR1 is SGHRS and CDR2 is YFSETQ. The V and J ends lost 2 bases and 6 bases, in that order; junction bases with no gene match: 0. The CDR3 reads CASSFSGGEQYF. For the CDR3, the DNA is TGCGCCAGCAGCTTTAGCGGGGGCGAGCAGTACTTC.

The rearrangement links TRBV2 to TRBJ1-2; 9 positions agree with TRBD1. The V gene's germline CDR1 is SNHLY and CDR2 FYNNEI. This CDR3 region has 13 residues. Trimming cost V 4 bases and J 8 bases; bases outside gene matches: 5. In nucleotides, the CDR3 is TGTGCCAGCAGTGGGACAGGGGTCGGGGGCTACACCTTC. Translation: CASSGTGVGGYTF.

The table lists this clonotype with a count of one. The V call is TRBV4-2, the J call TRBJ1-4; D possibly corresponds to TRBD1 (5 bases). The CDR3 runs 19 residues. The ends were cut back, 8 bases at V and 0 bases at J, with 25 bases in the middle. CDR1 is LGHNA and CDR2 is YNFKEQ in the germline V gene. The CDR3 nucleotides are TGTGCCAGCGGCCCCCCTTTTGGGGGAAATCCCGCAACTAATGAAAAACTGTTTTTT. Translation: CASGPPFGGNPATNEKLFF.

V gene TRBV7-8 combines with J gene TRBJ2-1; TRBD1 agrees at 9 bases. Germline CDR1 reads SGHVS; CDR2 reads FQNEAQ. CDR3 size: 17 residues. With 0 bases clipped from V and 2 bases from J, the junction kept 5 bases outside the gene matches. DNA of the CDR3: TGTGCCAGCAGCTTAGCCCCGAGACAGGGGGCCTACAATGAGCAGTTCTTC. It is translated as CASSLAPRQGAYNEQFF.

The chain has TRBV6-6 and TRBJ2-7, with TRBD2 matching over 10 bases. The V and J ends lost 5 bases and 5 bases, in that order; junction bases with no gene match: 6. The CDR3 runs 14 residues. CDR1 and CDR2 (germline): MNHNY, SVGAGI (reference sequence). In nucleotides, the CDR3 is TGTGCCAGCAGTCTAGCGGGAGAAAACGACGAGCAGTACTTC. Translating it yields CASSLAGENDEQYF.

The table lists this clonotype with many counts. The chain uses TRBV12-3 or TRBV12-4 and TRBJ2-7, with D maybe TRBD1 (6 bases). The CDR3 totals 13 residues. V lost 6 bases to trimming and J lost 1 base, with 10 bases between them. In DNA form, the CDR3 reads TGTGCCAGCAGCCTTAGGGGGTCCTACGAGCAGTACTTC. Residues: CASSLRGSYEQYF.

In this sample, this clonotype turned up a few times. The chain employs TRBV2 and TRBJ2-3; 7 bases are a match to TRBD2. CDR3 length: 16 residues. J lost 6 bases, V lost 1 base, and 10 bases had no gene match. From germline, CDR1 is SNHLY and CDR2 FYNNEI. The CDR3 DNA follows: TGTGCCAGCAGTGAAGGGACTAGTACCTTGTTGGATACGCAGTATTTT. It is translated as CASSEGTSTLLDTQYF.

There are a few counts of this clonotype. This sequence joins TRBV10-3 and TRBJ2-5, with 8 bases aligning to TRBD1. With the DNA end fitting TRBJ2-7 better, the J assignment may be wrong. The CDR3 is made up of 15 amino acids. From germline, CDR1 is ENHRY and CDR2 SYGVKD. The DNA of the CDR3 is TGTGCCATCAGTGAGTCCAGGGGGCGCATCGACGAGCAGTACTTC. It yields the protein CAISESRGRIDEQYF.